These 20 T cell receptor beta chains were all obtained from the same sample, sequenced in a study of T cell changes during pregnancy in multiple sclerosis. Libraries were prepared by immunoSEQ multiplex PCR; TCRdb keeps only in-frame clonotypes and omits some of them. The data contain 20,000 or so clones, approximately 89% of them singletons. This sample comprised CD4+ T cells from peripheral blood mononuclear cells, obtained after pregnancy. The receptors originated from a female donor in good health, enrolled as a control in a pregnancy study.

The chain uses TRBV6-6 and TRBJ1-4, with D unclear. Per germline, CDR1 MNHNY and CDR2 SVGAGI (reference sequence). With 2 bases removed from V and 6 bases from J, the gap between germline ends came to 10 bases. This CDR3 has 14 residues. CDR3 region: CASSYRERDEKLFF. In DNA, the CDR3 is TGTGCCAGCAGTTACCGGGAGCGGGATGAAAAACTGTTTTTT.

The V gene is TRBV10-3, the J gene TRBJ2-2; 8 bases line up with TRBD1. The junction had 7 bases not matched to a gene; V was cut back by 4 bases and J by 6 bases. The germline CDR1 and CDR2 sequences are ENHRY and SYGVKD. The CDR3 runs 15 residues. The CDR3 DNA reads TGTGCCATCAGTGGGACAGGGACGGGGCCCGGGGAGCTGTTTTTT. This translates into CAISGTGTGPGELFF.

This clone appeared once. The chain couples TRBV6-6 to TRBJ1-2; TRBD1 is a possible D gene (5 bases). V was shortened by 6 bases and J by 1 base, with 9 bases between the two germline ends. Germline CDR1 MNHNY, CDR2 SVGAGI (reference sequence). CDR3 length: 13 amino acids. Here the CDR3 reads CASRIRGNYGYTF. CDR3 DNA: TGTGCCAGCAGAATAAGGGGTAACTATGGCTACACCTTC.

The V and J genes are TRBV5-4 and TRBJ2-5, with 12 bases identical to TRBD2. Trimming took 0 bases from V and 2 from J; bases not matched to a gene: 5. CDR1 is SGHNT and CDR2 is YYREEE in the germline V gene (reference sequence). The CDR3 loop spans 17 amino acids. The CDR3 DNA reads TGTGCCAGCAGCTTGGGGCTAGCGGGGGGGGAACAAGAGACCCAGTACTTC. The encoded protein is CASSLGLAGGEQETQYF.

The gene calls are TRBV11-2 and TRBJ2-7, with D possibly being TRBD2 (5 bases). The V end was cut by 5 bases, the J end by 2 bases, with 13 bases between. CDR1 and CDR2 from the germline V gene are SGHAT and FQNNGV. The CDR3 extends over 14 amino acids. The CDR3 sequence: CASSTDGVAYEQYF. The CDR3 DNA sequence: TGTGCCAGCAGCACAGACGGGGTAGCCTACGAGCAGTACTTC.

The CDR3 region has the DNA TGTGCCAGAAGATATTCGAGTTGGGCTCCCGATCAGCCCCAGCATTTT. Translation gives CARRYSSWAPDQPQHF. The chain couples TRBV5-3 to TRBJ1-5; D gene unclear. TRBV5-3 is treated as an ORF (open reading frame) with a function not yet certain. Trimming pared 5 bases from V and 5 bases from J, leaving 20 bases between. This CDR3 comprises 16 residues.

The chain uses TRBV7-2 and TRBJ1-2, with 7 bases aligning to TRBD1. The germline V gene encodes CDR1 SGHTA and CDR2 FQGNSA. The CDR3 is 15 residues long. The trim removed 2 bases at V and 11 bases at J, leaving 14 bases unmatched. CDR3 DNA: TGTGCCAGCAGCTTATACAGGGGTGGCACCGAGGGATACACCTTC. This gives the protein CASSLYRGGTEGYTF.

The chain carries TRBV30 and TRBJ2-3; 7 bases are a match to TRBD2. The junction had 15 bases not matched to a gene; V was cut back by 0 bases and J by 3 bases. The length of the CDR3 is 18 residues. CDR1 and CDR2 from the germline V gene are GTSNPN and SVGIG (reference sequence). The DNA of the CDR3 is TGTGCCTGGAGTGTATTTGGGTGGGGCGGGAGAAGGACAGATACGCAGTATTTT. Encoded protein: CAWSVFGWGGRRTDTQYF. The whole variable domain, filled in from reference TRBV30 and TRBJ2-3, reads SQTIHQWPATLVQPVGSPLSLECTVEGTSNPNLYWYRQAAGRGLQLLFYSVGIGQISSEVPQNLSASRPQDRQFILSSKKLLLSDSGFYLCAWSVFGWGGRRTDTQYFGPGTRLTVL.

The chain employs TRBV18 and TRBJ2-7; TRBD1 aligns across 8 bases. From germline, CDR1 is KGHSH and CDR2 LQKENI. The length of the CDR3 is 12 residues. The V and J ends lost 3 bases and 6 bases, in that order; junction bases with no gene match: 1. The CDR3 nucleotides read TGTGCCAGCTCACCGGGACAGGTCGAGCAGTACTTC. It encodes CASSPGQVEQYF. The full variable domain, rest sourced from reference TRBV18 and TRBJ2-7, is NAGVMQNPRHLVRRRGQEARLRCSPMKGHSHVYWYRQLPEEGLKFMVYLQKENIIDESGMPKERFSAEFPKEGPSILRIQQVVRGDSAAYFCASSPGQVEQYFGPGTRLTVT.

The V call is TRBV7-3, the J call TRBJ1-4, with 7 positions matching TRBD1. The germline V gene encodes CDR1 SGHTA and CDR2 FQGTGA. Trimming took 4 bases from V and 5 from J; bases not matched to a gene: 7. CDR3 length: 15 residues. The CDR3 DNA reads TGTGCCAGCAGCTCCTCAGGGGGGCCCAATGAAAAACTGTTTTTT. Translated, it gives CASSSSGGPNEKLFF.

The V and J genes are TRBV9 and TRBJ1-2, with TRBD1 matching 10 bases. The CDR3 is 15 residues long. CDR1 and CDR2 (germline): SGDLS, YYNGEE. J gave up 1 base and V 2 bases, and 2 bases lay outside the gene matches. CDR3 bases: TGTGCCAGCAGCGTGGGACAGGGGATTAACTATGGCTACACCTTC. This gives the protein CASSVGQGINYGYTF.

The chain is built from TRBV7-6 and TRBJ1-3; D is undetermined. The germline V gene encodes CDR1 SGHVS and CDR2 FNYEAQ. The CDR3 runs to 14 residues. V lost 5 bases and J lost 7, with 15 bases in between. CDR3 loop: CASSLSVVGNTIYF. The CDR3 coding sequence is TGTGCCAGCAGCCTGAGTGTGGTCGGGAACACCATATATTTT.

This chain uses TRBV28 with TRBJ1-5; TRBD1 is a possible D gene (6 bases). Germline CDR1 and CDR2: MDHEN and SYDVKM. Trimming removed 2 bases at V and 2 bases at J, with 10 bases between. This CDR3 has 15 residues. This CDR3 is CASSLVQGGNQPQHF. CDR3 nucleotide sequence: TGTGCCAGCAGTTTAGTACAGGGAGGCAATCAGCCCCAGCATTTT.

J is TRBJ2-3 and V is TRBV10-1; 7 bases agree with TRBD1. V gave up 4 bases and J gave up 2 bases; unmatched junction bases: 3. The germline V gene encodes CDR1 WNHNN and CDR2 SYGVQD (reference sequence). The CDR3 consists of 14 residues. The CDR3 spells CASSGDSVTDTQYF. Here the CDR3 DNA reads TGCGCCAGCAGTGGGGACAGTGTCACAGATACGCAGTATTTT.

The chain couples TRBV18 to TRBJ1-3; no clear D. The germline gives CDR1 KGHSH, CDR2 LQKENI. This CDR3 has 15 amino acids. The V and J ends lost 2 bases and 2 bases respectively, with 10 bases between them. Here the CDR3 DNA reads TGTGCCAGCTCACCAACGCGAGGCCCTGGAAACACCATATATTTT. Its protein is CASSPTRGPGNTIYF.

This clone appeared a few times. CDR3 nucleotides: TGTGCCAGCAGCCCTGGCAGCTATGGCTACACCTTC. It translates to CASSPGSYGYTF. The V and J genes are TRBV4-2 and TRBJ1-2; D is unclear. V lost 4 bases and J 4 bases, leaving 7 bases between the germline ends. The CDR3 spans 12 residues. Germline CDR1 and CDR2: LGHNA and YNFKEQ.

V is TRBV7-8 and J is TRBJ2-2; D call uncertain. This CDR3 comprises 11 residues. Germline lookup yields CDR1 SGHVS and CDR2 FQNEAQ. V was shortened by 5 bases and J by 8 bases, with 6 bases between the two germline ends. CDR3 nucleotide sequence: TGTGCCAGCAGCGATAGAGGGGAGCTGTTTTTT. This gives the protein CASSDRGELFF.

This clone was detected only a few times. V and J are TRBV5-8 and TRBJ1-1; D ambiguous. The CDR3 has 13 residues. CDR1 SGHTS and CDR2 YDEGEE come from the germline V gene. The V gene lost 2 bases and the J gene lost 1 base, with 6 bases spanning the gap. In DNA, the CDR3 is TGTGCCAGCAGCTTACAATGGAACACTGAAGCTTTCTTT. Protein: CASSLQWNTEAFF. The full variable domain, rest sourced from reference TRBV5-8 and TRBJ1-1, is EAGVTQSPTHLIKTRGQQATLRCSPISGHTSVYWYQQALGLGLQFLLWYDEGEERNRGNFPPRFSGRQFPNYSSELNVNALELEDSALYLCASSLQWNTEAFFGQGTRLTVV.

CDR3 sequence: CASSQDKRRSYEQYF. The CDR3 DNA reads as TGTGCCAGCAGCCAAGATAAGAGGAGGTCCTACGAGCAGTACTTC. This chain joins TRBV4-2 and TRBJ2-7; D may be TRBD2 (5 bases). Germline V lookup: CDR1 LGHNA, CDR2 YNFKEQ. V lost 0 bases and J 1 base, leaving 10 bases between the germline ends. The length of the CDR3 is 15 residues.

The gene calls are TRBV7-2 and TRBJ2-3; D is perhaps TRBD2 (6 bases). The CDR3 is 13 residues long. Germline CDR1 and CDR2: SGHTA and FQGNSA. The V end lost 8 bases, the J end lost 6 bases, and 15 bases lay between the germline ends. The CDR3, as DNA: TGTGCCAGCGGGCTAGTCAGCGGGGATACGCAGTATTTT. Its protein is CASGLVSGDTQYF.